The 25 T cell receptor beta chains listed next were all sequenced from one sample in a study of T cell responses to AZD1222 COVID-19 vaccine. Profiled with immunoSEQ multiplex PCR; TCRdb holds only in-frame clones, not every one. The sample contains approximately 210,000 clones, around 94% of which appear only once. The sample consisted of peripheral blood, taken 28 days after the second dose of the MenACWY control vaccine. The origin of the receptors is an adult who received the MenACWY meningococcal vaccine as a control.

The rearrangement joins TRBV2 to TRBJ1-4; 11 nucleotides align to TRBD1. The V and J ends lost 3 bases and 8 bases, in that order; junction bases with no gene match: 2. The germline gives CDR1 SNHLY, CDR2 FYNNEI. The CDR3 consists of 14 residues. CDR3 in amino acids: CASSDGTGGEKLFF. CDR3 in DNA: TGTGCCAGCAGTGATGGGACAGGGGGAGAAAAACTGTTTTTT.

The chain carries TRBV28 and TRBJ2-7; the D gene is possibly TRBD1 (6 bases). The V end lost 7 bases, the J end lost 0 bases, and 13 bases lay between the germline ends. The CDR3 covers 14 residues. CDR1 and CDR2 from the germline V gene are MDHEN and SYDVKM. CDR3 amino acids: CASNTGHFSYEQYF. CDR3 coding DNA: TGTGCCAGCAACACGGGACATTTCTCCTACGAGCAGTACTTC.

This clone was counted a single time. The chain joins TRBV5-1 to TRBJ2-3; 11 bases agree with TRBD1. The CDR3 is 15 amino acids. Unmatched junction bases numbered 1, after V lost 3 bases and J lost 1 base. The V gene's germline CDR1 is SGHRS and CDR2 YFSETQ. The DNA of the CDR3 is TGCGCCAGCAGCTGGACAGGGGGCGGCACAGATACGCAGTATTTT. Residues: CASSWTGGGTDTQYF.

The chain has TRBV6-5 and TRBJ2-7, with 9 bases identical to TRBD2. Germline lookup yields CDR1 MNHEY and CDR2 SVGAGI. The CDR3 covers 15 residues. V was clipped by 6 bases and J by 3 bases; unmatched bases: 9. CDR3 amino acids: CASRTVLAGNYEQYF. The CDR3 nucleotides are TGTGCCAGCAGAACAGTCCTAGCGGGAAACTACGAGCAGTACTTC.

The chain combines TRBV3-1 (or the pseudogene TRBV3-2) with TRBJ2-7, with 8 bases that match TRBD2. This CDR3 is built from 16 residues. The junction had 6 bases not matched to a gene; V was cut back by 0 bases and J by 2 bases. Germline CDR1 is LGHDT and CDR2 is YNNKEL (reference sequence). This CDR3 reads CASSQDPAGGAYEQYF. Here the CDR3 DNA reads TGTGCCAGCAGCCAAGATCCGGCGGGAGGAGCCTACGAGCAGTACTTC.

The chain recombines TRBV28 with TRBJ1-4, with 9 bases that match TRBD1. Looked up from germline, CDR1 is MDHEN and CDR2 is SYDVKM. The CDR3 covers 13 residues. V gave up 5 bases and J gave up 11 bases; unmatched junction bases: 6. The chain's CDR3 is CASSPGTGTKLFF. DNA for the CDR3: TGTGCCAGCAGTCCCGGGACAGGGACTAAACTGTTTTTT.

This clone was counted once. V is TRBV7-2 and J is TRBJ2-7; the match to TRBD1 covers 9 bases. Unmatched junction bases numbered 9, after V lost 5 bases and J lost 4 bases. The CDR3 is 15 amino acids. Germline CDR1 reads SGHTA; CDR2 reads FQGNSA. CDR3 residues: CASSAHGQGTYEQYF. Here the CDR3 DNA reads TGTGCCAGCAGCGCTCACGGACAGGGGACTTACGAGCAGTACTTC.

This clone was counted a few times. V usage is TRBV25-1 and J usage is TRBJ2-2; 8 nucleotides match TRBD1. This CDR3 contains 18 residues. Losses at the gene ends were 3 bases for V and 4 bases for J; bases not matched to a gene: 13. Germline V gene lookup returns CDR1 MGHDK and CDR2 SYGVNS. CDR3 DNA sequence: TGTGCCAGCAGTGAGAATCCGGACAGGGACGTCGGCACCGGGGAGCTGTTTTTT. It translates to CASSENPDRDVGTGELFF.

The chain is built from TRBV19 and TRBJ1-1, with no clear D. Trimming cost V 6 bases and J 0 bases, with 11 bases left between them. There are 14 residues in the CDR3. Germline values: CDR1 LNHDA, CDR2 SQIVND (reference sequence). The CDR3 coding sequence is TGTGCCAGTAGCTTCAGTACCTTGAACACTGAAGCTTTCTTT. Amino acids: CASSFSTLNTEAFF.

This clone was observed once. This chain joins TRBV5-6 and TRBJ1-2; no reliable D call. Trimming took off 0 bases at V and 4 bases at J, with 10 bases between the two ends. Per germline, CDR1 SGHDT and CDR2 YYEEEE. The CDR3 has 14 amino acids. CDR3 loop: CASSLEGRAYGYTF. In nucleotides, the CDR3 is TGTGCCAGCAGCTTGGAGGGTAGGGCCTATGGCTACACCTTC.

V usage is TRBV28 and J usage is TRBJ1-6; D might be TRBD1 (5 bases). Germline V lookup: CDR1 MDHEN, CDR2 SYDVKM. The CDR3 sequence is 15 residues long. The germline V and J ends were trimmed by 10 bases and 3 bases, with 16 bases remaining between them. Written as DNA, the CDR3 is TGTGCCACCAGGGACTCCGACAGCTATAATTCACCCCTCCACTTT. The encoded protein is CATRDSDSYNSPLHF.

This chain uses TRBV30 with TRBJ2-1, with 12 nucleotides matching TRBD2. This CDR3 region has 15 residues. CDR1 and CDR2 from the germline V gene are GTSNPN and SVGIG (reference sequence). With 0 bases clipped from V and 8 bases from J, the junction kept 5 bases outside the gene matches. Here the CDR3 reads CAWSVLAGGGHEQFF. CDR3 DNA sequence: TGTGCCTGGAGTGTCCTAGCGGGAGGGGGCCATGAGCAGTTCTTC.

J is TRBJ2-5 and V is TRBV28; D possibly corresponds to TRBD1 (6 bases). The CDR3 spans 16 residues. Germline CDR1 is MDHEN and CDR2 is SYDVKM. Trimming pared 3 bases from V and 3 bases from J, leaving 17 bases between. The CDR3, as DNA: TGTGCCAGCAGTTTTGGGATCTGGGACACTGAAGAGACCCAGTACTTC. Translating gives CASSFGIWDTEETQYF.

This clone was seen a single time. The chain is built from TRBV7-3 and TRBJ2-1, with TRBD2 matching over 8 bases. Germline CDR1 reads SGHTA; CDR2 reads FQGTGA. The CDR3 sequence is 16 residues long. V lost 0 bases and J lost 5; bases outside the gene matches: 6. CDR3 sequence: CASSLTAGGVHNEQFF. In nucleotides, the CDR3 is TGTGCCAGCAGCTTAACGGCGGGAGGCGTGCACAATGAGCAGTTCTTC.

The V call is TRBV18, the J call TRBJ2-7; D is perhaps TRBD1 (8 bases). The CDR3 contains 16 residues. Per germline, CDR1 KGHSH and CDR2 LQKENI. Trimming removed 3 bases from V and 2 bases from J, with 17 bases in between. CDR3 coding DNA: TGTGCCAGCTCACCCCTTCTAACAGGGGGGGCCTACGAGCAGTACTTC. Encoded protein: CASSPLLTGGAYEQYF.

This clone was seen just once. The chain combines TRBV18 with TRBJ2-7, with D tentatively TRBD1 or TRBD2 (7 bases each). Germline assignment: CDR1 KGHSH and CDR2 LQKENI. The CDR3 has 12 residues. The chain's CDR3 is CASSRAGTERRV. In DNA form, the CDR3 reads TGTGCCAGCTCCCGAGCGGGGACAGAGCGCAGGGTT.

As DNA, the CDR3 is TGTGCCAGTAGGCGAACCGGGACCCTCGGTGATACGCAGTATTTT. It encodes CASRRTGTLGDTQYF. The chain is built from TRBV19 and TRBJ2-3, with D perhaps being TRBD1 or TRBD2 (5 bases each). The CDR3 covers 15 residues. Per the germline V gene, CDR1 is LNHDA and CDR2 is SQIVND (reference sequence). V was cut by 6 bases and J by 6 bases, with 19 bases left in between.

The chain carries TRBV7-9 and TRBJ2-7; 10 bases are a match to TRBD1. Germline V CDR1 and CDR2: SEHNR, FQNEAQ (reference sequence). The CDR3 has 15 residues. The trim removed 5 bases at V and 2 bases at J, leaving 6 bases unmatched. In DNA, the CDR3 is TGTGCCAGCAGCCCCGGACAGGGGGGAACCTACGAGCAGTACTTC. It specifies CASSPGQGGTYEQYF.

This rearrangement joins TRBV28 to TRBJ1-1, with 7 nucleotides matching TRBD1. Germline V gene sequence: CDR1 MDHEN, CDR2 SYDVKM. With V trimmed by 2 bases and J by 5 bases, 11 bases remained unmatched. The CDR3 consists of 16 residues. The CDR3 DNA reads as TGTGCCAGCAGTTTAGATCAACTGACAGGGAGTACTGAAGCTTTCTTT. Amino acid sequence: CASSLDQLTGSTEAFF.

This rearrangement joins TRBV18 to TRBJ2-3; TRBD2 is a possible D gene (5 bases). CDR3 length: 16 residues. The V gene lost 3 bases and the J gene lost 1 base, with 14 bases spanning the gap. The germline CDR1 and CDR2 sequences are KGHSH and LQKENI. In nucleotides, the CDR3 is TGTGCCAGCTCACCTTTGAATAAGAGGGGCACAGATACGCAGTATTTT. It yields the protein CASSPLNKRGTDTQYF.

A single count supports this clone. V usage is TRBV7-9 and J usage is TRBJ2-7; D ambiguous. CDR3 length equals 12 residues. Germline V lookup: CDR1 SEHNR, CDR2 FQNEAQ (reference sequence). Between the trimmed V and J ends, which lost 1 base and 6 bases, there was a span of 7 bases. CDR3 in amino acids: CASSLEAGEQYF. The CDR3 DNA follows: TGTGCCAGCAGCTTAGAGGCTGGCGAGCAGTACTTC. Supplemented by reference TRBV7-9 and TRBJ2-7, the full variable domain reads DTGVSQNPRHKITKRGQNVTFRCDPISEHNRLYWYRQTLGQGPEFLTYFQNEAQLEKSRLLSDRFSAERPKGSFSTLEIQRTEQGDSAMYLCASSLEAGEQYFGPGTRLTVT.

The sample holds one count of this clone. This specimen includes other DNA sequences encoding the same CDR3. This chain links TRBV19 with TRBJ2-2, with D hard to call. The germline V gene has CDR1 LNHDA and CDR2 SQIVND (reference sequence). Trimming shortened V by 3 bases and J by 5 bases, and 4 bases separated the two germline ends. This CDR3 comprises 12 residues. For the CDR3, the DNA is TGTGCCAGTAGTATTGGTACCGGGGAGCTGTTTTTT. Protein product: CASSIGTGELFF.

The J gene is TRBJ1-2, the V gene TRBV6-5; 8 bases agree with TRBD1. This CDR3 is built from 14 residues. Losses at the gene ends were 8 bases for V and 1 base for J; bases not matched to a gene: 6. CDR1 is MNHEY, CDR2 SVGAGI, per germline. The CDR3 bases are TGTGCCAGCGCCGGGACAGGAGATAACTATGGCTACACCTTC. Amino acid sequence: CASAGTGDNYGYTF.

The chain recombines TRBV7-3 with TRBJ2-5, with a possible D match to TRBD1 (6 bases). The CDR3 loop spans 13 amino acids. Germline V gene lookup returns CDR1 SGHTA and CDR2 FQGTGA. The ends were cut back, 5 bases at V and 5 bases at J, with 12 bases in the middle. CDR3 loop: CASSQQGDETQYF. CDR3 DNA sequence: TGTGCCAGCAGCCAACAGGGTGACGAGACCCAGTACTTC.

The chain combines TRBV28 with TRBJ2-7; D remains ambiguous. CDR1 is MDHEN and CDR2 is SYDVKM in the germline V gene. Trimming stripped 7 bases from V and 2 bases from J, with 15 bases between. The CDR3 contains 14 residues. The CDR3 loop is CASTEQWGPYEQYF. CDR3 nucleotides: TGTGCCAGCACAGAACAATGGGGTCCCTACGAGCAGTACTTC.